In its sample, the clone carrying this T cell receptor beta chain was seen many times. Its specificity is unknown. The data were obtained in a study of immune evolution from preneoplasia to lung adenocarcinoma. Repertoires were generated with immunoSEQ multiplex PCR, while TCRdb's copy carries only in-frame clones and drops some. This table holds around 40,000 clones, 70% to 85% found once. General study results and limits: Clonality was highest in normal lung, lower in later-stage lesions apparently.

Resections took place in Japan or China from 2014 to 2017. Premalignant or tumor cells were enriched by macro-dissection after pathologic assessment. The V gene lost 4 bases and the J gene lost 5 bases, with 12 bases spanning the gap. The CDR3 spans 13 residues. Germline-derived CDR1 and CDR2 are SGHKS and YYEKEE (reference sequence). The sample was FFPE invasive lung adenocarcinoma tissue. The V and J genes are TRBV5-5 and TRBJ2-5; possible D gene TRBD2, 6 bases. The clonotype was recovered from a person in their sixties with lung adenocarcinoma. This chain's CDR3 is CASSRELLETQYF. The CDR3 DNA sequence: TGTGCCAGCAGCCGGGAGTTGCTCGAGACCCAGTACTTC.